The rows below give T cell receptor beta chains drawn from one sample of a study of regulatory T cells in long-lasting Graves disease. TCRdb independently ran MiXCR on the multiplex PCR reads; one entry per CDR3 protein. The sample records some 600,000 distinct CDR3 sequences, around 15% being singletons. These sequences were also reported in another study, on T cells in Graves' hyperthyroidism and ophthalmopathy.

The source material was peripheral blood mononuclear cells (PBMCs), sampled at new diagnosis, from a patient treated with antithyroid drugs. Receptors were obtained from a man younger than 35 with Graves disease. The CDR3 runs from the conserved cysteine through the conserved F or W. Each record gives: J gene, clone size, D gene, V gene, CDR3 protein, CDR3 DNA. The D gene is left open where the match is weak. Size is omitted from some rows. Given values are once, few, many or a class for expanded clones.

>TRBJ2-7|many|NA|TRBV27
CASSRKSTYEQYF
TGTGCCAGCAGTCGGAAAAGCACCTACGAGCAGTACTTC
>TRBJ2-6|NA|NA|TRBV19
CASTPGGLSSGANVLTF
TGTGCCAGTACCCCGGGTGGGCTAAGCTCTGGGGCCAACGTCCTGACTTTC
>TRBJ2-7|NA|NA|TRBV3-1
CASSQGVFGGHSPAEQYF
TGTGCCAGCAGCCAAGGGGTTTTCGGGGGACACTCCCCTGCCGAGCAGTACTTC
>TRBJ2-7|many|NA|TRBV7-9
CASAGPGFEQYF
TGTGCAAGCGCAGGGCCAGGGTTCGAGCAGTACTTC
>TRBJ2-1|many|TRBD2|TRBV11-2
CASSQGLASSYNEQFF
TGTGCCAGCAGCCAGGGACTAGCGAGCTCCTACAATGAGCAGTTCTTC
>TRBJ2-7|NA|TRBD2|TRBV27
CASTSTSGRYEQYF
TGTGCCAGCACCTCGACTAGCGGGAGGTACGAGCAGTACTTC
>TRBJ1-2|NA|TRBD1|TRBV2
CASSRTRDREDYGYTF
TGTGCCAGCAGCCGAACCCGGGACAGGGAGGACTATGGCTACACCTTC
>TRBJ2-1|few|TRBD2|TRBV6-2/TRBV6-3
CASSSGLAGGPRQFF
TGTGCCAGCAGTTCCGGACTAGCGGGAGGGCCCCGACAGTTCTTC
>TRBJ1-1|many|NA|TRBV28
CASSYRTTEAFF
TGTGCCAGCAGTTACAGGACCACTGAAGCTTTCTTT
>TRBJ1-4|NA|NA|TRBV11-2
CASSLDLEKLFF
TGTGCCAGCAGCTTAGATTTAGAAAAACTGTTTTTT
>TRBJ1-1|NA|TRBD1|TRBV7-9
CASSDWTGGVIPEAFF
TGTGCCAGCAGCGATTGGACAGGGGGAGTAATCCCTGAAGCTTTCTTT
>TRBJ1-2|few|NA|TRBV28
CASSFEGPANYGYTF
TGTGCCAGCAGTTTTGAGGGGCCCGCTAACTATGGCTACACCTTC
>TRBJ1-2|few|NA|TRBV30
CAWRGINYGYTF
TGTGCCTGGAGAGGGATAAACTATGGCTACACCTTC
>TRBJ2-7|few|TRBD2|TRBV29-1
CSAGLAGYEQYF
TGCAGCGCAGGACTAGCGGGATACGAGCAGTACTTC
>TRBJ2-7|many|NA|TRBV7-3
CASSVSGTPSEQYF
TGTGCCAGCAGCGTATCCGGGACTCCCTCTGAGCAGTACTTC
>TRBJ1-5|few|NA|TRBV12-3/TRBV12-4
CASGATGRSNQPQHF
TGTGCCAGTGGAGCTACCGGACGGAGTAATCAGCCCCAGCATTTT
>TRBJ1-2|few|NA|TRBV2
CSTEPREDYGYTF
TGTTCCACTGAACCCCGGGAGGACTATGGCTACACCTTC
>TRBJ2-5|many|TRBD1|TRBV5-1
CASSVIGTGEETQYF
TGCGCCAGCAGCGTTATAGGGACAGGGGAAGAGACCCAGTACTTC
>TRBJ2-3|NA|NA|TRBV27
CASTSQGLSTDTQYF
TGTGCCAGCACCTCACAGGGATTGAGCACAGATACGCAGTATTTT
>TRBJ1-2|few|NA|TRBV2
CASSNQRYGYTF
TGTGCCAGCTCTAATCAGAGATATGGCTACACCTTC
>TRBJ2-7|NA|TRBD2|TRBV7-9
CASSERGRSYERYF
TGTGCCAGCAGCGAGCGGGGGCGGTCCTACGAGCGGTACTTC
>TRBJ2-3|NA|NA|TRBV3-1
CASSQDTYNSDTQYF
TGTGCCAGCAGCCAAGATACGTACAACTCAGATACGCAGTATTTT
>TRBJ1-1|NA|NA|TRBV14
CASSQGTPEAFF
TGTGCCAGCAGCCAAGGGACCCCCGAAGCTTTCTTT
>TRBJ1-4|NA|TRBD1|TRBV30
CAWGTGQPLLNEKLFF
TGTGCCTGGGGTACGGGACAGCCTTTACTAAATGAAAAACTGTTTTTT
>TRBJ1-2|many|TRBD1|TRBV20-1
CSALATGVAYGYTF
TGCAGTGCTCTAGCCACAGGGGTCGCTTATGGCTACACCTTC
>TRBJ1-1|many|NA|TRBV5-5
CASSFGRSTEAFF
TGTGCCAGCAGCTTCGGTCGTAGCACTGAAGCTTTCTTT
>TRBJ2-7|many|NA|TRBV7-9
CASSLNQGEQYF
TGTGCCAGCAGCTTAAATCAAGGCGAGCAGTACTTC
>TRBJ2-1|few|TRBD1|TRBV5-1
CASSSRGDSTTPGQFF
TGCGCCAGCAGCTCCCGAGGGGACAGTACCACGCCGGGGCAGTTCTTC
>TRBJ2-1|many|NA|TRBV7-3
CASRMGSSGVYNEQFF
TGTGCCAGCAGGATGGGGAGTAGCGGAGTCTACAATGAGCAGTTCTTC
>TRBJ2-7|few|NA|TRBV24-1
CATSDVGDYEQYF
TGTGCCACCAGTGATGTGGGGGACTACGAGCAGTACTTC
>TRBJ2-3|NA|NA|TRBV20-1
CSALGQRFAGDTQYF
TGCAGTGCTCTTGGACAGCGCTTTGCGGGAGATACGCAGTATTTT
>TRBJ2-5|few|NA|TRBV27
CASSPPARETQYF
TGTGCCAGCAGTCCACCGGCCCGGGAGACCCAGTACTTC
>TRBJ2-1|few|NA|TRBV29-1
CSVRTEGPSYNEQFF
TGCAGCGTACGGACGGAAGGCCCCTCCTACAATGAGCAGTTCTTC
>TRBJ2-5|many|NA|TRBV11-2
CASGSGGGGGETQYF
TGTGCCAGCGGATCCGGCGGAGGGGGAGGAGAGACCCAGTACTTC
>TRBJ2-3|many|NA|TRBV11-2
CASSLALGGYTDTQYF
TGTGCCAGCAGCTTAGCCCTCGGCGGGTACACAGATACGCAGTATTTT
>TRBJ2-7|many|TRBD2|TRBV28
CASSPGTSGNEQYF
TGTGCCAGCAGCCCTGGGACTAGCGGTAACGAGCAGTACTTC
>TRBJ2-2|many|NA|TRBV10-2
CASSESAGNIGELFF
TGCGCCAGCAGTGAATCGGCAGGGAACATCGGGGAGCTGTTTTTT
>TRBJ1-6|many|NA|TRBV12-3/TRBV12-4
CASRSGEASPLHF
TGTGCCAGCCGTTCAGGGGAAGCCTCACCCCTCCACTTT
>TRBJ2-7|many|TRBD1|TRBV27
CASSSPGQGRRQYF
TGTGCCAGCAGTAGCCCGGGACAGGGCCGAAGGCAGTACTTC
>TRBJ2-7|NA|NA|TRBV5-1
CASSSTDASYEQYF
TGCGCCAGCAGCTCCACGGACGCATCCTACGAGCAGTACTTC
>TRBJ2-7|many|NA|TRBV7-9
CASRQTGQSSYEQYF
TGTGCCAGCAGACAAACGGGACAAAGCTCCTACGAGCAGTACTTC
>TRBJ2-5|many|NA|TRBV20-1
CSAREGSRETQYF
TGCAGTGCTAGAGAGGGCTCCCGAGAGACCCAGTACTTC
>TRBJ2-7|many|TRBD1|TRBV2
CASSLGTGLSYEQYF
TGTGCCAGCAGCCTCGGGACAGGGCTCTCCTACGAGCAGTACTTC
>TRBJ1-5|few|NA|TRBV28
CASSFGGPGDLNQPQHF
TGTGCCAGCAGTTTTGGGGGGCCGGGAGACCTCAATCAGCCCCAGCATTTT
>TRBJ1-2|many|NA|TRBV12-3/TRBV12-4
CASSLGRRVIGGYTF
TGTGCCAGCAGTTTAGGGCGCAGGGTGATCGGTGGCTACACCTTC
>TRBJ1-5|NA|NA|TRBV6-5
CASSYSSSGGSGQPQHF
TGTGCCAGCAGTTACTCGAGTAGTGGGGGGTCGGGTCAGCCCCAGCATTTT
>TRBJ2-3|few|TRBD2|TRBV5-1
CASSAPGGVTDTQYF
TGCGCCAGCAGCGCCCCGGGAGGAGTTACAGATACGCAGTATTTT
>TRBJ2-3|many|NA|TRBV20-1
CSASVVSDTDTQYF
TGCAGTGCTAGCGTAGTTAGCGACACAGATACGCAGTATTTT
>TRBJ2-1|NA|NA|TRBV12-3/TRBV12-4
CASSLGTNEQFF
TGTGCCAGCAGTCTCGGGACTAATGAGCAGTTCTTC
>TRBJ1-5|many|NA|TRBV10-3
CAISERAPGISSNQPQHF
TGTGCCATCAGTGAGAGGGCCCCCGGGATTTCGAGCAATCAGCCCCAGCATTTT
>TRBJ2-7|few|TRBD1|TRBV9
CASSYRRDSSPYEQYF
TGTGCCAGCAGCTACCGCCGGGACAGTTCTCCCTACGAGCAGTACTTC
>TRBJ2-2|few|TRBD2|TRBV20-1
CSARELAGANTGELFF
TGCAGTGCTAGAGAGCTAGCGGGAGCGAACACCGGGGAGCTGTTTTTT
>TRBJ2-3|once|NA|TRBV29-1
CSVEGAASTDTQYF
TGCAGCGTTGAGGGGGCAGCTAGCACAGATACGCAGTATTTT
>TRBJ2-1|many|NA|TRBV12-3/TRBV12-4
CASSYRGAGDNEQFF
TGTGCCAGCAGCTACCGGGGGGCGGGGGACAATGAGCAGTTCTTC
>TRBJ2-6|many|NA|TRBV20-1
CSASREEGANVLTF
TGCAGTGCTAGCAGGGAGGAAGGGGCCAACGTCCTGACTTTC
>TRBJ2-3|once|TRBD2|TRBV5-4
CASSRTSGSLWDTQYF
TGTGCCAGCAGCCGGACTAGCGGGAGTCTATGGGATACGCAGTATTTT
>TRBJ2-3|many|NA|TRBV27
CASSLLGEGGTDTQYF
TGTGCCAGCAGTCTTTTAGGGGAGGGGGGCACAGATACGCAGTATTTT
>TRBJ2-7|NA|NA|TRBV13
CASSGTSRDYYEQYF
TGTGCCAGCAGCGGGACATCCAGAGACTACTACGAGCAGTACTTC